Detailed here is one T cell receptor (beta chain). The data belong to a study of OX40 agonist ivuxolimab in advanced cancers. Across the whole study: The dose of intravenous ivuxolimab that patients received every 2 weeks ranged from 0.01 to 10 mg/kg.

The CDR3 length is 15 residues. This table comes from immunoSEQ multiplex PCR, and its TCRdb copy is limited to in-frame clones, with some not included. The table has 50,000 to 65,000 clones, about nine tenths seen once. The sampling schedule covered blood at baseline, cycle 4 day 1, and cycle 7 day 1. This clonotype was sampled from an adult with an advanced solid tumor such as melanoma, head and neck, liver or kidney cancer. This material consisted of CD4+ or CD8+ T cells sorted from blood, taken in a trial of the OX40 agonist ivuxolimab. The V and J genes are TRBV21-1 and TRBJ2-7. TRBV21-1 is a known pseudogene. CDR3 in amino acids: CASSKSGDHTYEQYF. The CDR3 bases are TGTGCCAGCAGCAAATCAGGAGACCACACCTACGAGCAGTACTTC.